This T cell receptor beta chain was recorded in a study of blood T cells in healthy people across ages. V gave up 3 bases and J gave up 5 bases, with 16 bases separating them. Germline values: CDR1 DFQATT, CDR2 SNEGSKA (reference sequence). The CDR3 extends over 14 amino acids. Next came a second PCR, run for about 7 to 12 cycles, which used a sample-barcoded 5' primer along with a J-beta primer mix. Each CDR3 protein is one row after TCRdb ran MiXCR on the 5' RACE reads. The repertoire has around 710,000 distinct CDR3 sequences, roughly 45% of them found once; the top ten carry around a fifth. Sequencing input: blood. The receptor was isolated from a woman aged 60-75 years in good health. The chain combines TRBV20-1 with TRBJ1-1; D possibly corresponds to TRBD1 (6 bases). The CDR3 here is CSASREGVVTEAFF. The DNA of the CDR3 is TGCAGTGCTAGTCGCGAGGGGGTAGTAACTGAAGCTTTCTTT.